This is a list of T cell receptor beta chains from one sample in a study of blood T cell repertoires in COVID-19. Repertoires were generated with immunoSEQ multiplex PCR, while TCRdb's copy carries only in-frame clones and drops some. Of a few hundred thousand clones listed, 90% are singletons. Sample: peripheral blood. These receptors were collected from an older woman with COVID-19, enrolled during active disease. Each CDR3 is given with its conserved first and last residue. A D gene is named only where the DNA matches it firmly. Clone size, where shown, is once, few, many, or a class for clones that have expanded.

D gene	J gene	clone size	V gene	CDR3 DNA	CDR3 protein
NA	TRBJ2-1	few	TRBV10-2	TGCGCCAGCAGTAAGCTAAGCTCCTACAATGAGCAGTTCTTC	CASSKLSSYNEQFF
TRBD1	TRBJ2-1	NA	TRBV13	TGTGCCAGCAGCTTTAGGACAGGACAAGGCAATGAGCAGTTCTTC	CASSFRTGQGNEQFF
TRBD1	TRBJ1-4	NA	TRBV30	TGTGCCTGGACACAGGGGGTAAATGAAAAACTGTTTTTT	CAWTQGVNEKLFF
NA	TRBJ2-5	NA	TRBV6-2/TRBV6-3	TGTGCCAGCAGCCACATAGTGAGAGGGGAGACCCAGTACTTC	CASSHIVRGETQYF
NA	TRBJ2-2	NA	TRBV6-4	TGTGCCAGCAGTCAGAGTTCGGGTCGGAACACCGGGGAGCTGTTTTTT	CASSQSSGRNTGELFF
NA	TRBJ2-2	once	TRBV6-8	TGTGACACAGGAAGCCCGGGCCGGACCGGGGAGCTGTTTTTT	CDTGSPGRTGELFF
TRBD1	TRBJ1-2	NA	TRBV6-2/TRBV6-3	TGTGCCAGCAGTTTACTAGGGACAGTCTATGGCTACACCTTC	CASSLLGTVYGYTF
NA	TRBJ2-7	NA	TRBV5-4	TGTGCCAGCAGCTTGATTAGTTCCCACGAGCAGTACTTC	CASSLISSHEQYF
TRBD1	TRBJ1-2	NA	TRBV11-2	TGTGCCAGCAGCTTAGGGGGACAGGGTAGGAACTATGGCTACACCTTC	CASSLGGQGRNYGYTF
TRBD1	TRBJ1-1	NA	TRBV7-2	TGTGCCAGCAGCAAACAGGGGGGAAACATGAACACTGAAGCTTTCTTT	CASSKQGGNMNTEAFF
NA	TRBJ1-2	few	TRBV4-3	TGCGCCAGCAGCCAAGATCGGTCAGGCCCGCTCATCTATGGCTACACCTTC	CASSQDRSGPLIYGYTF
TRBD2	TRBJ2-7	few	TRBV5-6	TGTGCCAGCACAGACGGGGGGGCTCTCTACGAGCAGTACTTC	CASTDGGALYEQYF
TRBD2	TRBJ2-3	NA	TRBV25-1	TGTGCCAGCAGTGAATATGGCGGGGGGTCCACAGATACGCAGTATTTT	CASSEYGGGSTDTQYF
TRBD1	TRBJ1-1	NA	TRBV4-3	TGCGCCAGCAGCCTGAGACCGGGACAGGGGACTGAAGCTTTCTTT	CASSLRPGQGTEAFF
TRBD1	TRBJ1-1	NA	TRBV3-1/TRBV3-2	TGTGCCAGCAGCCGGGGACAGTTCAACACTGAAGCTTTCTTT	CASSRGQFNTEAFF
NA	TRBJ2-1	few	TRBV18	TGTGCCAGCTCACCTTCAGGGGTGAATGAGCAGTTCTTC	CASSPSGVNEQFF
NA	TRBJ2-5	NA	TRBV11-2	TGTGCCAGCAGCTTAGGCTCCTTTACGGGGATCCAAGAGACCCAGTACTTC	CASSLGSFTGIQETQYF
TRBD1	TRBJ1-2	NA	TRBV5-6	TGTGCCAGCAAACGGGACAGGTTCTATGGCTACACCTTC	CASKRDRFYGYTF
NA	TRBJ2-7	NA	TRBV2	TGTGCCAGCAGCGGGACTTCCTACGAGCAGTACTTC	CASSGTSYEQYF
NA	TRBJ1-5	NA	TRBV7-2	TGTGCCAGCAGCTTAGGGTTAGGGGGTCAGCCCCAGCATTTT	CASSLGLGGQPQHF
NA	TRBJ1-4	once	TRBV4-2	TGTGCCAGCAGAGCCGGGACATCGAATGAAAAACTGTTTTTT	CASRAGTSNEKLFF
TRBD1	TRBJ2-2	NA	TRBV7-3	TGTGCCAGCAGCTCCAGACCTCCGGGACAGGGGACCGGGGAGCTGTTTTTT	CASSSRPPGQGTGELFF
TRBD1	TRBJ1-6	NA	TRBV28	TGTGCCAGCAACAGGGGGGTAGGCGGTAATTCACCCCTCCACTTT	CASNRGVGGNSPLHF
NA	TRBJ2-2	NA	TRBV12-1	TGTGCCAGCAGGCGGGGGGACACCACCGGGGAGCTGTTTTTT	CASRRGDTTGELFF
TRBD1	TRBJ1-6	NA	TRBV6-6	TGTGCCAGCAGTTACCGGACAGGAGTCTCACCCCTCCACTTT	CASSYRTGVSPLHF
TRBD1	TRBJ1-2	once	TRBV9	TGTGCCAGCACCCCCGGACAGGGTGTTAGGTATGGCTACACCTTC	CASTPGQGVRYGYTF
TRBD1	TRBJ2-1	NA	TRBV4-3	TGCGCCAGCAGCCAAGGTAACGGTCAGGGGGCGAATGAGCAGTTCTTC	CASSQGNGQGANEQFF
NA	TRBJ1-6	NA	TRBV7-9	TGTGCCAGCAGCGCAGGCGCTCATTCACCCCTCCACTTT	CASSAGAHSPLHF
NA	TRBJ1-1	few	TRBV30	TGTGCCTGGAGTGTGTCCCCGGGTTGGAACACTGAAGCTTTCTTT	CAWSVSPGWNTEAFF
TRBD1	TRBJ2-5	NA	TRBV3-1/TRBV3-2	TGTGCCAGCAGCCCGGGACAGGGTGTGCGAGAGACCCAGTACTTC	CASSPGQGVRETQYF
TRBD1	TRBJ1-5	NA	TRBV6-2/TRBV6-3	TGTGCCAGCAGTTACCTCAGGGGGAAGAGCAATCAGCCCCAGCATTTT	CASSYLRGKSNQPQHF
TRBD1	TRBJ1-6	NA	TRBV4-3	TGCGCCAGCAGCCAAATACAGGGGACCAATAATTCACCCCTCCACTTT	CASSQIQGTNNSPLHF
NA	TRBJ2-5	NA	TRBV9	TGTGCCAGCAGCCCAACGGCGTACATCGGGGAGACCCAGTACTTC	CASSPTAYIGETQYF
NA	TRBJ1-4	NA	TRBV9	TGTGCCAGCAGCGTAGGACCCGGGACATGGAATGAAAAACTGTTTTTT	CASSVGPGTWNEKLFF
TRBD1	TRBJ2-1	NA	TRBV14	TGTGCCAGCAGCCCGACAGGGGCTAACTACAATGAGCAGTTCTTC	CASSPTGANYNEQFF
TRBD2	TRBJ2-5	NA	TRBV7-2	TGTGCCAGCAGCTACAGACTAGCGGGGCAAGAGACCCAGTACTTC	CASSYRLAGQETQYF
TRBD1	TRBJ1-3	NA	TRBV4-2	TGTGCCAGCAGCCAAGATCTCGCACAGGGGGCGACCTCTGGAAACACCATATATTTT	CASSQDLAQGATSGNTIYF
TRBD1	TRBJ1-1	NA	TRBV5-1	TGCGCCAGCAGCCGAGGAGGGACAGCCTACATGAACACTGAAGCTTTCTTT	CASSRGGTAYMNTEAFF
TRBD1	TRBJ1-2	NA	TRBV7-2	TGTGCCAGCAGCTCAAGGACAGGGGGGGGCAACTATGGCTACACCTTC	CASSSRTGGGNYGYTF
TRBD1	TRBJ1-1	few	TRBV6-5	TGTGCCAGCGGACAGGGGCCTGAAGCTTTCTTT	CASGQGPEAFF
NA	TRBJ2-5	NA	TRBV7-9	TGTGCCAGCAGCTCAGGCTTGGGGCTACAAGAGACCCAGTACTTC	CASSSGLGLQETQYF
NA	TRBJ1-4	NA	TRBV5-1	TGCGCCAGCACCCGGGGAACTAATGAAAAACTGTTTTTT	CASTRGTNEKLFF